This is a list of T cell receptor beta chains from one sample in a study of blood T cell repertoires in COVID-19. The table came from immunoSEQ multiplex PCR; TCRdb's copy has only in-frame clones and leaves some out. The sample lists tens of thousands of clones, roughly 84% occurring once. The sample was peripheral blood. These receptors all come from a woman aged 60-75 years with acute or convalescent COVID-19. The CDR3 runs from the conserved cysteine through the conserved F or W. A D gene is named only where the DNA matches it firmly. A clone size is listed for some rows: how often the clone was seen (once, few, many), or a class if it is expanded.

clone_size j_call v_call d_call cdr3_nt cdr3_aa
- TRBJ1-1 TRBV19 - TGTGCCAGTAGTCCCGTTGTGAACACTGAAGCTTTCTTT CASSPVVNTEAFF
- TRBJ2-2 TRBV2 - TGTGCCGGGGCCTGGACAGACACCGGGGAGCTGTTTTTT CAGAWTDTGELFF
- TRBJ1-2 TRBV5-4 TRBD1 TGTGCCAGCAGCCTAATCGGGACAGGGGGGTATGGCTACACCTTC CASSLIGTGGYGYTF
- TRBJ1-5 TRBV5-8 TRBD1 TGTGCCAGCAGCTACGGGACAGGAGGTGGGCAGCCCCAGCATTTT CASSYGTGGGQPQHF
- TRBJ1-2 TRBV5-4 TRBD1 TGTGCCTACACGACAGGGGCAGGCTATGGCTACACCTTC CAYTTGAGYGYTF
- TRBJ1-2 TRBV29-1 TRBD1 TGCAGCGTTGCGCACCTCCAGGGGGTGGGGGCGAGTGGCTACACCTTC CSVAHLQGVGASGYTF
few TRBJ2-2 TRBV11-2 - TGTGCCAGCAGCTCACCGACAGGATCCGGATCCGGGGAGCTGTTTTTT CASSSPTGSGSGELFF
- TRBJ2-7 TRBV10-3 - TGTGCCATCAGTGAGAGGATCCTAGACTACGAGCAGTACTTC CAISERILDYEQYF
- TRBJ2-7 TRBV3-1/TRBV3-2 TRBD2 TGTGCCAGCGGCTATAGCGGGGGCTACGAGCAGTACTTC CASGYSGGYEQYF
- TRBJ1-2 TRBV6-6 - TGTGCCAGCAGTTTCCCGGGGGATTTCTATGGCTACACCTTC CASSFPGDFYGYTF
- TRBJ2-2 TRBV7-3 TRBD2 TGTGCCAGCAGCTTATTTGCGGGGGCCGGGGAGCTGTTTTTT CASSLFAGAGELFF
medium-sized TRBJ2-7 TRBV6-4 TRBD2 TGTGCCAGCAGTGACTGGCGGGGGGGACCCTACGAGCAGTACTTC CASSDWRGGPYEQYF
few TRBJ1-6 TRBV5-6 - TGTGCCAGCAGCCCGATTCCAGGCTTCGATAATTCACCCCTCCACTTT CASSPIPGFDNSPLHF
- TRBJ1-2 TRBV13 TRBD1 TGTGCCAGCACCAGACAGGGAATTATAGGAGGCTACACCTTC CASTRQGIIGGYTF
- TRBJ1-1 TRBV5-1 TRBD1 TGCGCCAGCAGTCCCAGGACAGGGGACTCCGAAGCTTTCTTT CASSPRTGDSEAFF
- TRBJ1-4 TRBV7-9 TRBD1 TGTGCCAGCAGCTTAGCCGGGACAGGGCAGGGTGAAAAACTGTTTTTT CASSLAGTGQGEKLFF
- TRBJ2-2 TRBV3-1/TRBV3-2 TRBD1 TGTGCCAGCAGCCATCCCTCTGGACAGGGTCTATCGGGGGAGCTGTTTTTT CASSHPSGQGLSGELFF
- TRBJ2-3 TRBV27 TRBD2 TGTGCCAGCAGTCCAAGGGACTACACAGATACGCAGTATTTT CASSPRDYTDTQYF
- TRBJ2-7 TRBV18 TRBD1 TGTGCCAGCTCACCACTAGGGACAGAACAAATAGTTTACTACGAGCAGTACTTC CASSPLGTEQIVYYEQYF